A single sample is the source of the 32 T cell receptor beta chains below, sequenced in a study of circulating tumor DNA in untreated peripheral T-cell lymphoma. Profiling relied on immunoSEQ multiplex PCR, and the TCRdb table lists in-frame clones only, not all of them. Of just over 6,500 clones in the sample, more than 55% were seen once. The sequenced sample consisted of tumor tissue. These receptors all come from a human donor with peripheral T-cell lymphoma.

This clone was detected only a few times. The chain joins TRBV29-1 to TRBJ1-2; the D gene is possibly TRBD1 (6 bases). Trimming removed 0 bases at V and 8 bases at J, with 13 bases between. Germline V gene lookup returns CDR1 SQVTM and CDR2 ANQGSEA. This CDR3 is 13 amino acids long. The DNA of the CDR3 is TGCAGCGTTGAAGATCTGGGGGCTGACGGCTACACCTTC. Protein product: CSVEDLGADGYTF. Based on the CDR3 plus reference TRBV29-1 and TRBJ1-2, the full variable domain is SAVISQKPSRDICQRGTSLTIQCQVDSQVTMMFWYRQQPGQSLTLIATANQGSEATYESGFVIDKFPISRPNLTFSTLTVSNMSPEDSSIYLCSVEDLGADGYTFGSGTRLTVV.

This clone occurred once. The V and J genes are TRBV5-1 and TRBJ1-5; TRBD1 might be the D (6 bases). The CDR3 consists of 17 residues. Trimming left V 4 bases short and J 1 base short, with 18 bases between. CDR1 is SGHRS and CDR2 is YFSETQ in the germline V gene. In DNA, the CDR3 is TGCGCCAGCAGCCAAAATTACAGGGAGGCGAGCAATCAGCCCCAGCATTTT. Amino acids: CASSQNYREASNQPQHF.

The CDR3, as DNA: TGCAGCGTTGAAACCGACAGGGCTGGCTACACCTTC. Translation: CSVETDRAGYTF. The gene calls are TRBV29-1 and TRBJ1-2; 7 nucleotides line up with TRBD1. The germline CDR1 and CDR2 sequences are SQVTM and ANQGSEA. J gave up 7 bases and V 2 bases, and 4 bases lay outside the gene matches. CDR3 length equals 12 residues.

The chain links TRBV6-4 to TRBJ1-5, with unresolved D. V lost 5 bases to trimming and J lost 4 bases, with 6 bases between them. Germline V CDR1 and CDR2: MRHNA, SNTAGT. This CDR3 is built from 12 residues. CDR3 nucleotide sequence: TGTGCCAGCAGTTCCCCGAATCAGCCCCAGCATTTT. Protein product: CASSSPNQPQHF.

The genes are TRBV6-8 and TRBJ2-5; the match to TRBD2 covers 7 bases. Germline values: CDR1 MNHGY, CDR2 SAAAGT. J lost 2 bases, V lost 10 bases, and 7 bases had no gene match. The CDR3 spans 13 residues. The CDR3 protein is CAISTGGQETQYF. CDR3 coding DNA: TGTGCCATCAGCACCGGGGGGCAAGAGACCCAGTACTTC.

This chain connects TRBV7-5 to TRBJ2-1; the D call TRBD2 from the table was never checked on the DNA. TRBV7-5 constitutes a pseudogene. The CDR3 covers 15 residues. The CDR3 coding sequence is TGTGCCAGCAGCTTAAGGTCTAGCGGATACAATGAGCAGTTCTTC. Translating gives CASSLRSSGYNEQFF.

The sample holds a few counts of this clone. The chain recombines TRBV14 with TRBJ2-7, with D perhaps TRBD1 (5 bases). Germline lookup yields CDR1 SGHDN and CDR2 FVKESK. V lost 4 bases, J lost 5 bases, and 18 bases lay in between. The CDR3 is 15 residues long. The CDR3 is CASSRRIDRSDEQYF. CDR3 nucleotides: TGTGCCAGCAGCCGAAGGATTGACAGATCGGACGAGCAGTACTTC.

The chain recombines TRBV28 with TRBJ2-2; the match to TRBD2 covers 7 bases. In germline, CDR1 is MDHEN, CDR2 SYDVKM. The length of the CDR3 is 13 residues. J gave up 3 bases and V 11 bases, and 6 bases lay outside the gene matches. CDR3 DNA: TGTGCCTCGGGGGAGGGTTACACCGGGGAGCTGTTTTTT. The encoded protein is CASGEGYTGELFF.

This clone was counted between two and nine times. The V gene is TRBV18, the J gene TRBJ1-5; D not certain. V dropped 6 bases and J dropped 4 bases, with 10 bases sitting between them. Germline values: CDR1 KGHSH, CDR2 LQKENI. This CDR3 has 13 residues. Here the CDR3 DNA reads TGTGCCAGCTCCCCTGACAAGAATCAGCCCCAGCATTTT. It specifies CASSPDKNQPQHF.

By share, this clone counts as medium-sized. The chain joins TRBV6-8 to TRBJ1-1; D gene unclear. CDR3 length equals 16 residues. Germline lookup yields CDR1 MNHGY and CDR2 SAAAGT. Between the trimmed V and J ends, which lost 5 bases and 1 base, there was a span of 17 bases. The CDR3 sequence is CASSVGAGRPNTEAFF. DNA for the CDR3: TGTGCCAGCAGTGTAGGCGCGGGCAGACCGAACACTGAAGCTTTCTTT.

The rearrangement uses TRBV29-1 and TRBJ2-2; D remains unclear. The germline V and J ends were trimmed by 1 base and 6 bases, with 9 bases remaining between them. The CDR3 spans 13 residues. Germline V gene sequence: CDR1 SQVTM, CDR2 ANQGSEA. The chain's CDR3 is CSVEVRISGELFF. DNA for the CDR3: TGCAGCGTTGAAGTCCGCATCTCCGGGGAGCTGTTTTTT.

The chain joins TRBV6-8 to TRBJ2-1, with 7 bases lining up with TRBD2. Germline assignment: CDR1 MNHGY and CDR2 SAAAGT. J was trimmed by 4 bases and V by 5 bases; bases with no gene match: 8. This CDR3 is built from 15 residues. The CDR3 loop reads CASSTLAGAYNEQFF. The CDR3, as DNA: TGTGCCAGCAGTACCCTTGCGGGAGCTTACAATGAGCAGTTCTTC.

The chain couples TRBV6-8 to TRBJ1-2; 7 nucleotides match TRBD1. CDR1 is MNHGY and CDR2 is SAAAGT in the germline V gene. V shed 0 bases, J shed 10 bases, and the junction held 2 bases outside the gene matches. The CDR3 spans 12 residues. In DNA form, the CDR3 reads TGTGCCAGCAGTTACTCCCAGGGGGACTACACCTTC. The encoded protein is CASSYSQGDYTF.

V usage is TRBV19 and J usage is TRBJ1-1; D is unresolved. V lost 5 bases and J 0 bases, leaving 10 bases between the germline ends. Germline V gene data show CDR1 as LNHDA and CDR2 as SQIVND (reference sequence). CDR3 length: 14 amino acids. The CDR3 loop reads CASSLIVMNTEAFF. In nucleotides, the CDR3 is TGTGCCAGTAGTTTGATAGTCATGAACACTGAAGCTTTCTTT.

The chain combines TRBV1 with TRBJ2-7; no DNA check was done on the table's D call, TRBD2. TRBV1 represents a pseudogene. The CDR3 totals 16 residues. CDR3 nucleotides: TGCGCCAGCAGCCAAGGTTGGCCTAGCGGGAGCTACGAGCAGTACTTC. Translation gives CASSQGWPSGSYEQYF.

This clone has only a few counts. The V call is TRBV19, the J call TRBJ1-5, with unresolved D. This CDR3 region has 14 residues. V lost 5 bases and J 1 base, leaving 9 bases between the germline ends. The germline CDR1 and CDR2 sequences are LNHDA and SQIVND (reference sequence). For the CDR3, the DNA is TGTGCCAGTAGTGTCGGGGAGAGCAATCAGCCCCAGCATTTT. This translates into CASSVGESNQPQHF.

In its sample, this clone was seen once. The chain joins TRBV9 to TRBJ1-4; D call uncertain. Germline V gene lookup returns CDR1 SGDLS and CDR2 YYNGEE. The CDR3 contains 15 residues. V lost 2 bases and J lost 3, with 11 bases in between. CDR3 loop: CASSVLDTSNEKLFF. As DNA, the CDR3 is TGTGCCAGCAGCGTGTTAGATACGTCTAATGAAAAACTGTTTTTT.

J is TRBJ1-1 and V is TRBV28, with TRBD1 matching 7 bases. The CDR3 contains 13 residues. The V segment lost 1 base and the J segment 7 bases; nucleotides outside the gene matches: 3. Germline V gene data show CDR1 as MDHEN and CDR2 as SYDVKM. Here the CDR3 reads CASSLYDRDEAFF. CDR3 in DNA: TGTGCCAGCAGTTTATACGACAGGGATGAAGCTTTCTTT.

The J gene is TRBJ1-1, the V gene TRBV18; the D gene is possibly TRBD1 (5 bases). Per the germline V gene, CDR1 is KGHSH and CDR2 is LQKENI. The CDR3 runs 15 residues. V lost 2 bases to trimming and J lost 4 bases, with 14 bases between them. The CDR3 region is CASSPSSEGRTEAFF. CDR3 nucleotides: TGTGCCAGCTCACCAAGCAGCGAGGGACGCACTGAAGCTTTCTTT.

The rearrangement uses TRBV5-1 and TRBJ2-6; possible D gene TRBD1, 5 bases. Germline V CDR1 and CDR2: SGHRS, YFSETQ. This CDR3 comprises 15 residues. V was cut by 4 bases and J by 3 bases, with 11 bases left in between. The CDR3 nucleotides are TGCGCCAGCAGCCAAGGGGCGAGTGGGGCCAACGTCCTGACTTTC. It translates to CASSQGASGANVLTF.

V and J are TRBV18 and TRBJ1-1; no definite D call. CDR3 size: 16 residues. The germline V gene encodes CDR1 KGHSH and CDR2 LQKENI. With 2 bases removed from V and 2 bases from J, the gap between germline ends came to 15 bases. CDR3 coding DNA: TGTGCCAGCTCACCAAGTCAAGGGATTGGCAACACTGAAGCTTTCTTT. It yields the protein CASSPSQGIGNTEAFF.

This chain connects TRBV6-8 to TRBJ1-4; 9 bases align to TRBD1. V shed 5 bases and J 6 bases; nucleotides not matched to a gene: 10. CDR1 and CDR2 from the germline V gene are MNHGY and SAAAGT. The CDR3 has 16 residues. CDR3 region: CASSDPGTGFHEKLFF. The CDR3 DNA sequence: TGTGCCAGCAGTGACCCCGGGACAGGGTTTCATGAAAAACTGTTTTTT.

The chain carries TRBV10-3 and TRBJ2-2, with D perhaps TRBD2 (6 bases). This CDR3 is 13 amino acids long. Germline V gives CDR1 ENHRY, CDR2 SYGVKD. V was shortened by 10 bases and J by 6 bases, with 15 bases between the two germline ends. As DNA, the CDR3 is TGTGCCAGCTGGGCGGGGTACGCCGGGGAGCTGTTTTTT. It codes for CASWAGYAGELFF.

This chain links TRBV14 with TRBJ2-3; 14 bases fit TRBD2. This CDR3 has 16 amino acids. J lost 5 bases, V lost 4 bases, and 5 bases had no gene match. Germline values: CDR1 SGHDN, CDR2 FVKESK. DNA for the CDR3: TGTGCCAGCAGCCTAACGGGACTAGCGGGAGTAGATACGCAGTATTTT. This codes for CASSLTGLAGVDTQYF.

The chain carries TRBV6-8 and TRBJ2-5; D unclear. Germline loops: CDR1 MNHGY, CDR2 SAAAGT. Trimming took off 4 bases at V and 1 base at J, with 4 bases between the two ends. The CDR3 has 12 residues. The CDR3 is CASSSLQETQYF. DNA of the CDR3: TGTGCCAGCAGTTCCCTCCAAGAGACCCAGTACTTC.

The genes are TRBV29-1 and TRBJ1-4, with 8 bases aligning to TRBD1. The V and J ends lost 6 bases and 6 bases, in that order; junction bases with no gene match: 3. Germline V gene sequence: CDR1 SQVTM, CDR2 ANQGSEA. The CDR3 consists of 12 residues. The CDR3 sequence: CSVGQGDEKLFF. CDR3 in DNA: TGCAGCGTCGGACAGGGTGATGAAAAACTGTTTTTT.

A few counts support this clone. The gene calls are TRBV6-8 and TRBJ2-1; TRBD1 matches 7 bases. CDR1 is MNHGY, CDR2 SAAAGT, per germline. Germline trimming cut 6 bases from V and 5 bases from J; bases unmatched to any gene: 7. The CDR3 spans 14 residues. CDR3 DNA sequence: TGTGCCAGCAGAAGGGGACAGTTGCACAATGAGCAGTTCTTC. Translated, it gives CASRRGQLHNEQFF.

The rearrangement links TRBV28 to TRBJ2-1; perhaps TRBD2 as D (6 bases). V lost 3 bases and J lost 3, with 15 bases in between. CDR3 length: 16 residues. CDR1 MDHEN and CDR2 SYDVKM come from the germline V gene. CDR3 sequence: CASSFPGGVNYNEQFF. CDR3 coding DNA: TGTGCCAGCAGTTTCCCGGGCGGGGTGAACTACAATGAGCAGTTCTTC.

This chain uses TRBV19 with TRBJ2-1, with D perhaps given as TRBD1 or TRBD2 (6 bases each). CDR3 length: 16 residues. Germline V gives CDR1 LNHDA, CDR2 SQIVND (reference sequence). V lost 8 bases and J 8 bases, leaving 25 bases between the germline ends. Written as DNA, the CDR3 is TGTGCCAGTGCCGTTGTTATCGGGGGCCGAGAGGATGAGCAGTTCTTC. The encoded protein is CASAVVIGGREDEQFF.

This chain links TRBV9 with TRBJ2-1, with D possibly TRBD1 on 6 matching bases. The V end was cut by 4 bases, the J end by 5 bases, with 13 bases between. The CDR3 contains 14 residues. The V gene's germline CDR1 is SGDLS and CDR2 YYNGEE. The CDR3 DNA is TGTGCCAGCAGCTTTAGGACAGAGGACAATGAGCAGTTCTTC. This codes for CASSFRTEDNEQFF.

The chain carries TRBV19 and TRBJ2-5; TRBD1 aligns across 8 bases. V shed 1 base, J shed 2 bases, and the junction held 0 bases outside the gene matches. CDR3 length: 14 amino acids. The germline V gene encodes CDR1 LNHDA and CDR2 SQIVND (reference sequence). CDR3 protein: CASSIGTGQETQYF. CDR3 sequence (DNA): TGTGCCAGTAGTATAGGGACAGGGCAAGAGACCCAGTACTTC.

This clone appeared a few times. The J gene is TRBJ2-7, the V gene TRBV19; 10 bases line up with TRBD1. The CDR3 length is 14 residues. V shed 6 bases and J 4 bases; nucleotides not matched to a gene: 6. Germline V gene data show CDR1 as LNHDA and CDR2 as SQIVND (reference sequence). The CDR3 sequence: CASRPGQGSYEQYF. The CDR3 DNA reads TGTGCCAGTAGGCCGGGACAGGGGTCTTACGAGCAGTACTTC.